The rows below give T cell receptor beta chains drawn from one sample of a study of T cell responses to AZD1222 COVID-19 vaccine. Only in-frame clones appear in the TCRdb table, and some are missing; sequencing was by immunoSEQ multiplex PCR. The sample lists over 100,000 clones; 85% to 90% were seen once. This specimen consisted of peripheral blood, obtained on day 0 of AZD1222 vaccination. These receptors originate from an adult in good health. CDR3s include the opening cysteine and the closing phenylalanine or tryptophan. A D gene is named only where the DNA matches it firmly. Some rows mark clone size as missing; the rest say once, few, many or name a class of expanded clone.

V gene: TRBV27
J gene: TRBJ2-2
clone size: NA
CDR3 length: 14
D gene: TRBD2
CDR3 protein: CASSGGALSGELFF
CDR3 DNA: TGTGCCAGCAGCGGGGGGGCTCTTTCCGGGGAGCTGTTTTTT

V gene: TRBV19
J gene: TRBJ1-3
clone size: NA
CDR3 length: 19
D gene: NA
CDR3 protein: CASSIGRATYHGTRNTIYF
CDR3 DNA: TGTGCCAGTAGTATAGGAAGAGCCACCTATCACGGGACCCGAAACACCATATATTTT

V gene: TRBV2
J gene: TRBJ1-6
clone size: NA
CDR3 length: 14
D gene: NA
CDR3 protein: CASSNRPNNSPLHF
CDR3 DNA: TGTGCCAGCAGCAATCGACCAAATAATTCACCCCTCCACTTT

V gene: TRBV4-2
J gene: TRBJ1-5
clone size: NA
CDR3 length: 15
D gene: TRBD1
CDR3 protein: CASSQAQGRRQPQHF
CDR3 DNA: TGTGCCAGCAGCCAAGCACAGGGGAGAAGACAGCCCCAGCATTTT

V gene: TRBV10-3
J gene: TRBJ1-5
clone size: NA
CDR3 length: 15
D gene: TRBD1
CDR3 protein: CAISEDRGMAQPQHF
CDR3 DNA: TGTGCCATCAGCGAGGACAGGGGTATGGCTCAGCCCCAGCATTTT

V gene: TRBV4-1
J gene: TRBJ2-2
clone size: NA
CDR3 length: 14
D gene: TRBD1
CDR3 protein: CASSQGQGAGELFF
CDR3 DNA: TGCGCCAGCAGCCAGGGACAGGGGGCCGGGGAGCTGTTTTTT

V gene: TRBV30
J gene: TRBJ1-3
clone size: once
CDR3 length: 14
D gene: NA
CDR3 protein: CALREQSSGNTIYF
CDR3 DNA: TGTGCTCTGCGTGAACAGAGCTCTGGAAACACCATATATTTT

V gene: TRBV7-2
J gene: TRBJ2-1
clone size: NA
CDR3 length: 15
D gene: NA
CDR3 protein: CASSLVGRTKGEQFF
CDR3 DNA: TGTGCCAGCAGCTTGGTAGGGAGGACTAAGGGTGAGCAGTTCTTC

V gene: TRBV2
J gene: TRBJ2-5
clone size: NA
CDR3 length: 11
D gene: NA
CDR3 protein: CASSAWETQYF
CDR3 DNA: TGTGCCAGCAGTGCTTGGGAGACCCAGTACTTC

V gene: TRBV6-5
J gene: TRBJ1-2
clone size: NA
CDR3 length: 14
D gene: NA
CDR3 protein: CASRLRDNHGGYTF
CDR3 DNA: TGTGCCAGCAGACTCCGGGACAATCATGGAGGCTACACCTTC

V gene: TRBV30
J gene: TRBJ1-1
clone size: NA
CDR3 length: 13
D gene: NA
CDR3 protein: CAWSGQSNTEAFF
CDR3 DNA: TGTGCCTGGAGTGGACAGTCCAACACTGAAGCTTTCTTT

V gene: TRBV23-1
J gene: TRBJ1-2
clone size: NA
CDR3 length: 10
D gene: NA
CDR3 protein: CALTDYGYTF
CDR3 DNA: TGCGCCCTCACGGACTATGGCTACACCTTC

V gene: TRBV2
J gene: TRBJ2-1
clone size: NA
CDR3 length: 13
D gene: NA
CDR3 protein: CASSDWGDGEQFF
CDR3 DNA: TGTGCCAGCAGTGATTGGGGGGATGGGGAGCAGTTCTTC

V gene: TRBV5-6
J gene: TRBJ1-4
clone size: NA
CDR3 length: 12
D gene: NA
CDR3 protein: CASSFGSEKLFF
CDR3 DNA: TGTGCCAGCAGCTTCGGTTCCGAAAAACTGTTTTTT

V gene: TRBV29-1
J gene: TRBJ2-5
clone size: NA
CDR3 length: 12
D gene: NA
CDR3 protein: CSVDGVQETQYF
CDR3 DNA: TGCAGCGTTGATGGGGTTCAAGAGACCCAGTACTTC

V gene: TRBV5-5
J gene: TRBJ1-1
clone size: NA
CDR3 length: 14
D gene: NA
CDR3 protein: CASSLDGGITEAFF
CDR3 DNA: TGTGCCAGCAGCTTGGATGGGGGGATCACTGAAGCTTTCTTT

V gene: TRBV7-9
J gene: TRBJ2-7
clone size: NA
CDR3 length: 11
D gene: NA
CDR3 protein: CASSLVHEQYF
CDR3 DNA: TGTGCCAGCAGCCTAGTCCACGAGCAGTACTTC

V gene: TRBV12-3/TRBV12-4
J gene: TRBJ1-1
clone size: once
CDR3 length: 12
D gene: NA
CDR3 protein: CASSLAGRGAFF
CDR3 DNA: TGTGCCAGCAGTTTAGCAGGGAGAGGAGCTTTCTTT

V gene: TRBV20-1
J gene: TRBJ1-1
clone size: NA
CDR3 length: 12
D gene: TRBD1
CDR3 protein: CSASLGGGAPFF
CDR3 DNA: TGCAGTGCTAGTTTAGGGGGCGGAGCGCCTTTCTTT

V gene: TRBV6-5
J gene: TRBJ1-2
clone size: NA
CDR3 length: 15
D gene: TRBD1
CDR3 protein: CASSPDRERVYGYTF
CDR3 DNA: TGTGCCAGCAGTCCCGACAGGGAGCGGGTCTATGGCTACACCTTC

V gene: TRBV10-1
J gene: TRBJ2-3
clone size: NA
CDR3 length: 17
D gene: TRBD1
CDR3 protein: CASSESRQGGLSDTQYF
CDR3 DNA: TGCGCCAGCAGTGAGTCAAGACAGGGGGGGTTGTCAGATACGCAGTATTTT

V gene: TRBV19
J gene: TRBJ2-1
clone size: NA
CDR3 length: 17
D gene: NA
CDR3 protein: CASTLVREAHAAGEQFF
CDR3 DNA: TGTGCCAGTACCCTCGTTAGGGAGGCGCACGCTGCAGGTGAGCAGTTCTTC

V gene: TRBV27
J gene: TRBJ1-2
clone size: NA
CDR3 length: 14
D gene: NA
CDR3 protein: CASSSQGRAYGYTF
CDR3 DNA: TGTGCCAGCAGTTCCCAGGGGAGGGCCTATGGCTACACCTTC

V gene: TRBV19
J gene: TRBJ1-1
clone size: NA
CDR3 length: 14
D gene: TRBD1
CDR3 protein: CASSVTGGYTEAFF
CDR3 DNA: TGTGCCAGTAGCGTGACAGGGGGCTACACTGAAGCTTTCTTT

V gene: TRBV7-3
J gene: TRBJ2-1
clone size: NA
CDR3 length: 12
D gene: NA
CDR3 protein: CASSLPTDEQFF
CDR3 DNA: TGTGCCAGCAGCTTACCCACGGATGAGCAGTTCTTC

V gene: TRBV2
J gene: TRBJ1-4
clone size: NA
CDR3 length: 13
D gene: NA
CDR3 protein: CASSVESTEKLFF
CDR3 DNA: TGTGCCAGCAGTGTGGAATCTACAGAAAAACTGTTTTTT

V gene: TRBV7-2
J gene: TRBJ2-3
clone size: NA
CDR3 length: 15
D gene: NA
CDR3 protein: CASSLGGPGTDTQYF
CDR3 DNA: TGTGCCAGCAGCTTAGGGGGACCAGGCACAGATACGCAGTATTTT

V gene: TRBV24-1
J gene: TRBJ2-3
clone size: NA
CDR3 length: 14
D gene: TRBD1
CDR3 protein: CATSGQGRTDTQYF
CDR3 DNA: TGTGCCACCAGCGGACAGGGTCGCACAGATACGCAGTATTTT

V gene: TRBV21-1
J gene: TRBJ2-2
clone size: NA
CDR3 length: 20
D gene: NA
CDR3 protein: CASSKTSGLAGGPGTGELFF
CDR3 DNA: TGTGCCAGCAGCAAAACGTCGGGACTAGCGGGAGGGCCGGGCACCGGGGAGCTGTTTTTT

V gene: TRBV27
J gene: TRBJ1-2
clone size: once
CDR3 length: 15
D gene: NA
CDR3 protein: CASSSSLGESYGYTF
CDR3 DNA: TGTGCCAGCAGTTCCTCTCTCGGGGAAAGCTATGGCTACACCTTC

V gene: TRBV7-2
J gene: TRBJ1-3
clone size: NA
CDR3 length: 15
D gene: NA
CDR3 protein: CASSLEAGLGNTIYF
CDR3 DNA: TGTGCCAGCAGCTTAGAAGCAGGCCTTGGAAACACCATATATTTT

V gene: TRBV2
J gene: TRBJ1-2
clone size: NA
CDR3 length: 13
D gene: NA
CDR3 protein: CASSLGGSYGYTF
CDR3 DNA: TGTGCCAGCAGTCTGGGGGGGTCCTATGGCTACACCTTC

V gene: TRBV28
J gene: TRBJ2-7
clone size: NA
CDR3 length: 15
D gene: TRBD1
CDR3 protein: CASQQGATSSYEQYF
CDR3 DNA: TGTGCCAGCCAGCAGGGGGCTACGAGCTCCTACGAGCAGTACTTC

V gene: TRBV5-8
J gene: TRBJ1-4
clone size: NA
CDR3 length: 12
D gene: NA
CDR3 protein: CASSLAGFRLFF
CDR3 DNA: TGTGCCAGCAGCTTGGCAGGGTTTAGACTGTTTTTT

V gene: TRBV9
J gene: TRBJ2-2
clone size: NA
CDR3 length: 14
D gene: NA
CDR3 protein: CASSPQVHTGELFF
CDR3 DNA: TGTGCCAGCAGCCCCCAGGTGCACACCGGGGAGCTGTTTTTT

V gene: TRBV15
J gene: TRBJ2-7
clone size: NA
CDR3 length: 15
D gene: NA
CDR3 protein: CATSRGGMGGNEQYF
CDR3 DNA: TGTGCCACCAGCAGAGGAGGTATGGGGGGAAACGAGCAGTACTTC

V gene: TRBV5-1
J gene: TRBJ2-6
clone size: NA
CDR3 length: 18
D gene: NA
CDR3 protein: CASSQGGAGYSGANVLTF
CDR3 DNA: TGCGCCAGCAGCCAAGGGGGAGCAGGATACTCTGGGGCCAACGTCCTGACTTTC

V gene: TRBV4-2
J gene: TRBJ2-1
clone size: NA
CDR3 length: 15
D gene: TRBD1
CDR3 protein: CASSPGDRDVNEQFF
CDR3 DNA: TGTGCCAGCAGCCCCGGGGACAGGGACGTCAATGAGCAGTTCTTC

V gene: TRBV6-5
J gene: TRBJ1-2
clone size: NA
CDR3 length: 14
D gene: TRBD1
CDR3 protein: CASKTGASNYGYTF
CDR3 DNA: TGTGCCAGCAAAACAGGGGCCTCCAACTATGGCTACACCTTC

V gene: TRBV9
J gene: TRBJ1-3
clone size: NA
CDR3 length: 15
D gene: NA
CDR3 protein: CASSAGVAPGNTIYF
CDR3 DNA: TGTGCCAGCAGCGCGGGGGTCGCGCCTGGAAACACCATATATTTT

V gene: TRBV19
J gene: TRBJ2-5
clone size: NA
CDR3 length: 12
D gene: NA
CDR3 protein: CASSIHQETQYF
CDR3 DNA: TGTGCCAGTAGTATACACCAAGAGACCCAGTACTTC

V gene: TRBV25-1
J gene: TRBJ1-5
clone size: NA
CDR3 length: 12
D gene: NA
CDR3 protein: CATGVGGQPQHF
CDR3 DNA: TGTGCCACCGGCGTGGGTGGTCAGCCCCAGCATTTT

V gene: TRBV20-1
J gene: TRBJ2-1
clone size: NA
CDR3 length: 11
D gene: NA
CDR3 protein: CSARSWDEQFF
CDR3 DNA: TGCAGTGCTAGATCTTGGGATGAGCAGTTCTTC

V gene: TRBV6-1
J gene: TRBJ1-5
clone size: NA
CDR3 length: 17
D gene: NA
CDR3 protein: CASSEDQRQRRNQPQHF
CDR3 DNA: TGTGCCAGCAGTGAAGACCAGAGACAGAGAAGGAATCAGCCCCAGCATTTT

V gene: TRBV18
J gene: TRBJ2-1
clone size: NA
CDR3 length: 16
D gene: TRBD2
CDR3 protein: CASSPPGLAERGEQFF
CDR3 DNA: TGTGCCAGCTCACCACCGGGACTAGCGGAGAGGGGTGAGCAGTTCTTC

V gene: TRBV7-2
J gene: TRBJ2-5
clone size: NA
CDR3 length: 13
D gene: NA
CDR3 protein: CASSIGPRETQYF
CDR3 DNA: TGTGCCAGCAGCATTGGACCGAGGGAGACCCAGTACTTC

V gene: TRBV27
J gene: TRBJ1-4
clone size: NA
CDR3 length: 13
D gene: NA
CDR3 protein: CASTRSGGEKLFF
CDR3 DNA: TGTGCCAGCACCAGGAGTGGAGGTGAAAAACTGTTTTTT

V gene: TRBV10-3
J gene: TRBJ2-1
clone size: NA
CDR3 length: 13
D gene: NA
CDR3 protein: CAIGDGKHNEQFF
CDR3 DNA: TGTGCCATCGGTGATGGGAAGCACAATGAGCAGTTCTTC

V gene: TRBV20-1
J gene: TRBJ1-2
clone size: once
CDR3 length: 11
D gene: NA
CDR3 protein: CSARWGAGYTF
CDR3 DNA: TGCAGTGCGAGATGGGGGGCTGGCTACACCTTC

V gene: TRBV28
J gene: TRBJ1-5
clone size: once
CDR3 length: 15
D gene: TRBD1
CDR3 protein: CASSPGTGGRQPQHF
CDR3 DNA: TGTGCCAGCAGCCCCGGGACAGGGGGCCGGCAGCCCCAGCATTTT

V gene: TRBV5-6
J gene: TRBJ2-1
clone size: NA
CDR3 length: 15
D gene: NA
CDR3 protein: CASSFLGPSYNEQFF
CDR3 DNA: TGTGCCAGCAGCTTTCTAGGACCTTCTTACAATGAGCAGTTCTTC

V gene: TRBV6-4
J gene: TRBJ2-7
clone size: once
CDR3 length: 11
D gene: NA
CDR3 protein: CASSDFYEQYF
CDR3 DNA: TGTGCCAGCAGTGACTTCTACGAGCAGTACTTC

V gene: TRBV6-2/TRBV6-3
J gene: TRBJ1-5
clone size: NA
CDR3 length: 17
D gene: NA
CDR3 protein: CASSPLGGHPGNQPQHF
CDR3 DNA: TGTGCCAGCAGTCCCTTAGGGGGACACCCAGGCAATCAGCCCCAGCATTTT

V gene: TRBV6-4
J gene: TRBJ2-7
clone size: NA
CDR3 length: 14
D gene: NA
CDR3 protein: CASSHPTRSYEQYF
CDR3 DNA: TGTGCCAGCAGTCACCCGACCCGGTCCTACGAGCAGTACTTC

V gene: TRBV6-5
J gene: TRBJ1-1
clone size: NA
CDR3 length: 14
D gene: TRBD1
CDR3 protein: CASRQRDRDTEAFF
CDR3 DNA: TGTGCCAGCAGACAAAGGGACAGGGACACTGAAGCTTTCTTT